The present T cell receptor beta chain was sequenced within a study of blood T cell repertoires in COVID-19. In the study overall: Samples representing acute and convalescent COVID-19 were sourced from the United States, Italy and Spain. Sample material is recorded as cDNA or gDNA derived from T cells, B-cell-depleted T cells, or PBMCs.

Original handling: Reference gene primers were amplified, and this amplification served to estimate nucleated cell counts. Method: immunoSEQ multiplex PCR; TCRdb's copy keeps in-frame clones and lacks some. That table supplies the V and J calls and clone size; D and trimming were determined from the DNA. The sample shows about 70,000 clones, 80% to 90% of them seen only once. V shed 3 bases and J 4 bases; nucleotides not matched to a gene: 6. Germline V gene sequence: CDR1 LGHDT, CDR2 YNNKEL (reference sequence). The CDR3 loop spans 15 amino acids. Input material: peripheral blood. V is TRBV3-1 (or the pseudogene TRBV3-2) and J is TRBJ1-2; 9 positions match TRBD1. The TCR originated in a human donor in a cohort sampled during active COVID-19. The CDR3 nucleotides are TGTGCCAGCAGCCACGGACAGGGGCTGACCTATGGCTACACCTTC. Protein sequence: CASSHGQGLTYGYTF.